The T cell receptor (beta chain) under discussion was sequenced for a study of T cell responses to AZD1222 COVID-19 vaccine. Germline assignment: CDR1 SGHVS and CDR2 FNYEAQ. V shed 5 bases, J shed 2 bases, and the junction held 7 bases outside the gene matches. This CDR3 has 15 residues. General study results and limits: Recipients of two AZD1222 doses showed rising Spike-specific TCR breadth and depth. Baseline serology detected seropositivity in only six or seven AZD1222 recipients.

As for this clone: Its antigen is currently unknown.

Assay used: immunoSEQ multiplex PCR; TCRdb lists only in-frame clones, some missing. The data hold 60,000 to 70,000 clones, with over 75% observed a single time. The TCR sequence derives from an adult in good health. This chain links TRBV7-6 with TRBJ1-2, with TRBD1 matching 8 bases. This sample comprised peripheral blood, obtained on day 0 of AZD1222 vaccination. As DNA, the CDR3 is TGTGCCAGCAGCCGCGGACAGGGTAACAACTATGGCTACACCTTC. The encoded protein is CASSRGQGNNYGYTF.